One and the same sample provided the 15 T cell receptor beta chains below, sequenced in a study of T-cell reconstitution after alpha-beta-depleted transplantation in children. A library of TCRbeta sequences, prepared with unique molecular identifiers, was generated. TCRdb re-called the PCR reads through MiXCR, storing one row per CDR3 protein. The sample holds just under 350,000 distinct CDR3 sequences, under 20% seen once. The sequences come from PBMCs, mostly from graft donor cells, collected 360 days after TCRalphabeta/CD19-depleted stem cell transplant. These receptors were taken from a male patient between 2 and 15 years old who had a stem cell transplant for acute lymphoblastic leukemia, so the T cells may come from the graft donor.

The table lists this clonotype with a few counts. The chain links TRBV4-3 to TRBJ1-6; D remains unclear. Germline CDR1 is LGHNA and CDR2 is YSLEER. Trimming took 0 bases from V and 0 from J, leaving 15 bases between them. This CDR3 is 19 amino acids long. The CDR3 sequence: CASSQDPLRGSSYNSPLHF. CDR3 nucleotide sequence: TGCGCCAGCAGCCAAGATCCCTTGAGAGGGAGCTCCTATAATTCACCCCTCCACTTT.

This clonotype has ten or more counts. The V call is TRBV6-5, the J call TRBJ2-1, with 10 bases fitting TRBD2. The germline CDR1 and CDR2 sequences are MNHEY and SVGAGI. The CDR3 consists of 15 residues. Trimming removed 6 bases from V and 7 bases from J; junction bases left unmatched: 9. CDR3: CASRPASGSKNEQFF. The CDR3 DNA sequence: TGTGCCAGCAGACCGGCTAGCGGGAGTAAAAATGAGCAGTTCTTC.

This clonotype was found a few times. At one end, the junction sequence differs from germline, possibly due to a read error. In DNA form, the CDR3 reads TGCAGTGCTAGGGTCCCCTTTGACACCGGGGAGCTGTTCTTT. Translation: CSARVPFDTGELFF. This rearrangement joins TRBV20-1 to TRBJ2-2; TRBD2 is a possible D gene (5 bases). CDR1 and CDR2 from the germline V gene are DFQATT and SNEGSKA (reference sequence). The CDR3 loop spans 14 amino acids.

The table lists this clonotype with a few counts. This rearrangement joins TRBV21-1 to TRBJ1-5. TRBV21-1 is classified as a pseudogene. The length of the CDR3 is 12 residues. Here the CDR3 DNA reads TGTGCCAGCGAAGGCGGGAGAGAGCCCCAGCATTTT. Amino acids: CASEGGREPQHF.

The gene calls are TRBV4-3 and TRBJ1-3; D remains unclear. V was shortened by 0 bases and J by 0 bases, with 6 bases between the two germline ends. CDR3 length equals 15 residues. Germline V CDR1 and CDR2: LGHNA, YSLEER. Here the CDR3 DNA reads TGCGCCAGCAGCCAAGATTGGCACTCTGGAAACACCATATATTTT. It is translated as CASSQDWHSGNTIYF.

In this sample, this clonotype turned up a few times. One end of the junction fails to match germline, which may point to a read error. The V call is TRBV7-7, the J call TRBJ2-5; 8 bases are a match to TRBD2. The CDR3 contains 14 residues. Germline V CDR1 and CDR2: SSHAT, FNYEAQ (reference sequence). The CDR3 DNA sequence: TGTGCTAGCAGCCAGAGCGGGAGAACGGAGACCCAGTACTTC. It is translated as CASSQSGRTETQYF.

A word on this clonotype: The junction does not match germline at one end; this may be a read error. The rearrangement links TRBV29-1 to TRBJ2-1; D may be TRBD2 (6 bases). The CDR3 is 15 amino acids. Germline V gene sequence: CDR1 SQVTM, CDR2 ANQGSEA. The CDR3 sequence is CSGGTRDWSYNEEFF. The CDR3 bases are TGCAGCGGCGGGACCCGTGATTGGTCCTACAATGAGGAGTTCTTC.

Only a few counts were recorded for this clonotype. The CDR3 here is CSATASSSYNEQFF. CDR3 DNA: TGCAGTGCTACCGCCTCAAGCTCCTACAATGAGCAGTTCTTC. The V gene is TRBV20-1, the J gene TRBJ2-1, with D unclear. This CDR3 has 14 residues. Germline-derived CDR1 and CDR2 are DFQATT and SNEGSKA (reference sequence). V dropped 4 bases and J dropped 0 bases, with 10 bases sitting between them.

The chain couples TRBV5-6 to TRBJ2-2, with D possibly matching TRBD1 (6 bases). This CDR3 comprises 14 residues. With 4 bases removed from V and 2 bases from J, the gap between germline ends came to 9 bases. CDR1 and CDR2 (germline): SGHDT, YYEEEE. The CDR3 DNA is TGTGCCAGCAGCAGGGACATAAACACCGGGGAGCTGTTTTTT. Translated, it gives CASSRDINTGELFF.

This clonotype was counted between two and nine times. V gene TRBV5-6 combines with J gene TRBJ1-3; maybe TRBD1 (5 bases). Germline V gene data show CDR1 as SGHDT and CDR2 as YYEEEE. This CDR3 is 18 amino acids long. Trimming stripped 4 bases from V and 0 bases from J, with 20 bases between. DNA for the CDR3: TGTGCCAGCAGCCAAATTGGGTTTGGGGCCCCCTCTGGAAACACCATATATTTT. Its translation is CASSQIGFGAPSGNTIYF.

This sequence joins TRBV6-2 or TRBV6-3 and TRBJ2-3; TRBD1 aligns across 10 bases. Germline CDR1 and CDR2: MNHEY and SVGEGT. The CDR3 is made up of 16 amino acids. The junction had 5 bases not matched to a gene; V was cut back by 2 bases and J by 3 bases. The CDR3 protein is CASSYPTGGLTDTQYF. As DNA, the CDR3 is TGTGCCAGCAGTTACCCGACAGGGGGCCTAACAGATACGCAGTATTTT.

J is TRBJ1-5 and V is TRBV4-1; 12 bases fit TRBD1. J lost 4 bases, V lost 0 bases, and 4 bases had no gene match. This CDR3 contains 17 residues. Germline V gene sequence: CDR1 MGHRA, CDR2 YSYEKL. CDR3 bases: TGCGCCAGCAGCCAAGAGGGGACAGGGGGCAATAATCAGCCCCAGCATTTT. This codes for CASSQEGTGGNNQPQHF.

This chain connects TRBV7-9 to TRBJ2-5; 10 bases are shared with TRBD1. Germline CDR1 SEHNR, CDR2 FQNEAQ (reference sequence). V shed 3 bases and J 7 bases; nucleotides not matched to a gene: 8. This CDR3 is built from 15 residues. CDR3 sequence (DNA): TGTGCCAGCAGCTTCCCGACAGGGGGCCCTAGGACCCAGTACTTC. This codes for CASSFPTGGPRTQYF.

There are many counts of this clonotype. The J gene is TRBJ2-2, the V gene TRBV5-6; D unresolved. Trimming removed 1 base at V and 4 bases at J, with 8 bases between. CDR1 is SGHDT and CDR2 is YYEEEE in the germline V gene. The length of the CDR3 is 14 residues. CDR3 region: CASSLRSFTGELFF. CDR3 DNA: TGTGCCAGCAGCTTGCGAAGTTTCACCGGGGAGCTGTTTTTT.

This clonotype has a count of ten or more. The rearrangement uses TRBV29-1 and TRBJ2-1; the match to TRBD2 covers 9 bases. The CDR3 is 16 residues long. From germline, CDR1 is SQVTM and CDR2 ANQGSEA. The V gene end was trimmed by 0 bases and the J gene end by 5 bases; junction bases not matched to a gene: 8. The CDR3, as DNA: TGCAGCGTTGAAGATCCGGTAGCGGGAGTGGACAATGAGCAGTTCTTC. It specifies CSVEDPVAGVDNEQFF.